One and the same sample provided the 3 T cell receptor beta chains below, sequenced in a study of blood T cells in healthy people across ages. With a J-beta primer mix and a sample-barcoded 5' primer, a second PCR ran about 7 to 11 cycles. TCRdb called the 5' RACE reads again in MiXCR, with one record for every CDR3 protein. In the table there are about a million distinct CDR3 sequences, roughly 51% of which are singletons. The source material was blood. All receptors come from a woman aged 60-75 years in good health.

This clonotype was found a few times. The chain recombines TRBV20-1 with TRBJ2-1; D remains unclear. V was pared by 0 bases and J by 0 bases, with 12 bases between. The CDR3 runs to 16 residues. Germline V gene sequence: CDR1 DFQATT, CDR2 SNEGSKA (reference sequence). In nucleotides, the CDR3 is TGCAGTGCTAGAGAGTTGACCAGGAGCTCCTACAATGAGCAGTTCTTC. Translation: CSARELTRSSYNEQFF.

The chain employs TRBV28 and TRBJ2-1; 9 positions match TRBD1. V lost 8 bases and J lost 7; bases outside the gene matches: 15. CDR3 size: 16 residues. CDR1 is MDHEN and CDR2 is SYDVKM in the germline V gene. In DNA form, the CDR3 reads TGTGCCAGCGATGCCCTCGGGGACAGGGCGAGGAATGAGCAGTTCTTC. This encodes CASDALGDRARNEQFF. Supplemented by reference TRBV28 and TRBJ2-1, the full variable domain reads DVKVTQSSRYLVKRTGEKVFLECVQDMDHENMFWYRQDPGLGLRLIYFSYDVKMKEKGDIPEGYSVSREKKERFSLILESASTNQTSMYLCASDALGDRARNEQFFGPGTRLTVL.

This clonotype occurred a few times. This chain joins TRBV29-1 and TRBJ2-7; D unresolved. This CDR3 region has 11 residues. Trimming removed 7 bases from V and 5 bases from J, with 12 bases in between. Germline V gives CDR1 SQVTM, CDR2 ANQGSEA. CDR3 DNA: TGCAGCGGGGCCGACGTCCACGAGCAGTACTTC. The encoded protein is CSGADVHEQYF.